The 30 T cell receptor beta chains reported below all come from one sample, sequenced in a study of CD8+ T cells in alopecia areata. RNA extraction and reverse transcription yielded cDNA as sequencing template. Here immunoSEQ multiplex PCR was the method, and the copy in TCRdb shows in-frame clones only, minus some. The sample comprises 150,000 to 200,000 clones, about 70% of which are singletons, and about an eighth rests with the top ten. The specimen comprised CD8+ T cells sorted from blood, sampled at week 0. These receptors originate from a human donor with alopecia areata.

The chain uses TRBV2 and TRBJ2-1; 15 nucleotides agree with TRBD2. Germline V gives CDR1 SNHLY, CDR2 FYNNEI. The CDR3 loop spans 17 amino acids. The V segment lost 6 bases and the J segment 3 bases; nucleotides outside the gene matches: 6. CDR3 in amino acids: CASRRTSGGAGYNEQFF. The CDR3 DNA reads TGTGCCAGCAGGAGGACTAGCGGGGGGGCTGGCTACAATGAGCAGTTCTTC.

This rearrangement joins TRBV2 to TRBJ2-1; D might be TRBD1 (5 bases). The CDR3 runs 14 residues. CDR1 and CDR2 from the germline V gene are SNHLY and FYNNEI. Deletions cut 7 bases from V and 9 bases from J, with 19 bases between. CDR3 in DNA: TGTGCCAGCACCGTCTTCGGCAGGGCTGCTGAGCAGTTCTTC. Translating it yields CASTVFGRAAEQFF.

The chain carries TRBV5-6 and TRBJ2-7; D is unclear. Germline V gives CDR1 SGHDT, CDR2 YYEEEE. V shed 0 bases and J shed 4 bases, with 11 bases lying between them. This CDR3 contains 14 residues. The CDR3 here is CASSLAGRIYEQYF. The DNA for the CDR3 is TGTGCCAGCAGCTTGGCCGGAAGGATTTACGAGCAGTACTTC.

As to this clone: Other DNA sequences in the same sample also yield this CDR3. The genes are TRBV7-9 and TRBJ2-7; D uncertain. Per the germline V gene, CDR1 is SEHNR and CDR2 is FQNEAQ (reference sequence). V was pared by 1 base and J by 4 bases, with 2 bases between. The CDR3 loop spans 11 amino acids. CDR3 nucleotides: TGTGCCAGCAGCTTAGATTACGAGCAGTACTTC. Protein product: CASSLDYEQYF.

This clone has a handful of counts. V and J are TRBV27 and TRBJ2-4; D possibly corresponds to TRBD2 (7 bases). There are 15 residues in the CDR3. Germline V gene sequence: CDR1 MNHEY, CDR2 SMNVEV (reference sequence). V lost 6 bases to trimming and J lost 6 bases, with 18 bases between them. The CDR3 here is CASSLGGPSVNIQYF. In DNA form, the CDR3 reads TGTGCCAGCAGCCTCGGGGGGCCCTCGGTAAACATTCAGTACTTC.

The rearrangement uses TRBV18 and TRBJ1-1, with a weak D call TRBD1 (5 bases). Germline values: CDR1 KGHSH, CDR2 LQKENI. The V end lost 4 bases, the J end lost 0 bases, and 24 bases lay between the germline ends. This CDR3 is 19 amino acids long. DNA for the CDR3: TGTGCCAGCTCACACAGGTCCTTTATCTTCGGCTACCTGAACACTGAAGCTTTCTTT. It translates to CASSHRSFIFGYLNTEAFF.

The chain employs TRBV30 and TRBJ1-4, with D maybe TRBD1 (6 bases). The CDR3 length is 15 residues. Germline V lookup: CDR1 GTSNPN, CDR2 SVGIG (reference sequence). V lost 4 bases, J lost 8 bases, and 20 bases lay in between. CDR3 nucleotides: TGTGCCTGGAACTCCTTCCGGCAGGGGATCGAAAAACTGTTTTTT. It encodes CAWNSFRQGIEKLFF.

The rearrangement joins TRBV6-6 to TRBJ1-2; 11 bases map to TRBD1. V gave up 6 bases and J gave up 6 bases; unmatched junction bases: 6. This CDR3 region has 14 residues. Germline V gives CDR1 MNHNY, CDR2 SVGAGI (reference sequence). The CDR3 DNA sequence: TGTGCCAGCAGCCTTGGACAGGGGGCCCATGGCTACACCTTC. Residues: CASSLGQGAHGYTF.

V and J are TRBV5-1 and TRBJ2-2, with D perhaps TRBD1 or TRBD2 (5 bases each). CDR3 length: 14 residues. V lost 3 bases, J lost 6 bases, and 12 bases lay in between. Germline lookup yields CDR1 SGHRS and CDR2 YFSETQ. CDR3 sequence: CASSSEMGAGELFF. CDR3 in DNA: TGCGCCAGCAGCTCCGAGATGGGGGCCGGGGAGCTGTTTTTT.

The CDR3 coding sequence is TGTGCCAGCGAGGGCAGGCCCTCAACTAATGAAAAACTGTTTTTT. Encoded protein: CASEGRPSTNEKLFF. The chain uses TRBV7-9 and TRBJ1-4; no reliable D call. This CDR3 is 15 amino acids long. CDR1 and CDR2 from the germline V gene are SEHNR and FQNEAQ (reference sequence). The ends were cut back, 8 bases at V and 0 bases at J, with 13 bases in the middle.

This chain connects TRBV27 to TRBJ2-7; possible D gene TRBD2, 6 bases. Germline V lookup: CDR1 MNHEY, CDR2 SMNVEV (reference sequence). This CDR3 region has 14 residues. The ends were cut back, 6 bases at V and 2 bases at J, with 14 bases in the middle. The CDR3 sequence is CASRPGRDTYEQYF. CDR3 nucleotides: TGTGCCAGCAGACCCGGGCGGGATACCTACGAGCAGTACTTC.

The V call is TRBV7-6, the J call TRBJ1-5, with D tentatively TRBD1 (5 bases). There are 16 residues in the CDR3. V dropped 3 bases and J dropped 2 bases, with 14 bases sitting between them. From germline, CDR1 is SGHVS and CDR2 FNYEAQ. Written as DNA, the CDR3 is TGTGCCAGCAGCTTGTCAGTCGGGGGAGGCAATCAGCCCCAGCATTTT. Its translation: CASSLSVGGGNQPQHF.

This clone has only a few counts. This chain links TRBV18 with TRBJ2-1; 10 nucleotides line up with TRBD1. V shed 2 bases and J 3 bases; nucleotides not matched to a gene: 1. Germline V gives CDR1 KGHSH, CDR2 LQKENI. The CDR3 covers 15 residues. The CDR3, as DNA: TGTGCCAGCTCACCAGGGACAGGGGACTACAATGAGCAGTTCTTC. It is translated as CASSPGTGDYNEQFF. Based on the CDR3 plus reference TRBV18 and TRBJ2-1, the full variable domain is NAGVMQNPRHLVRRRGQEARLRCSPMKGHSHVYWYRQLPEEGLKFMVYLQKENIIDESGMPKERFSAEFPKEGPSILRIQQVVRGDSAAYFCASSPGTGDYNEQFFGPGTRLTVL.

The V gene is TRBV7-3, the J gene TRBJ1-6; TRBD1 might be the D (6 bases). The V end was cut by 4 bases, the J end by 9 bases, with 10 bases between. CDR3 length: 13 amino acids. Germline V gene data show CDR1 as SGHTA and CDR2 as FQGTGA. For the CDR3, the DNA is TGTGCCAGCAGCTCCACAGGGAGTTCACCCCTCCACTTT. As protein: CASSSTGSSPLHF.

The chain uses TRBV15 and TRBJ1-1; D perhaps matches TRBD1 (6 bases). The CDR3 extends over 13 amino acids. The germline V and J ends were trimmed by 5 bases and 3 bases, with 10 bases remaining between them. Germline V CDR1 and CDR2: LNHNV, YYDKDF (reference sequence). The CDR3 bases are TGTGCCACCAGCTTATCAGGGGACACTGAAGCTTTCTTT. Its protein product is CATSLSGDTEAFF.

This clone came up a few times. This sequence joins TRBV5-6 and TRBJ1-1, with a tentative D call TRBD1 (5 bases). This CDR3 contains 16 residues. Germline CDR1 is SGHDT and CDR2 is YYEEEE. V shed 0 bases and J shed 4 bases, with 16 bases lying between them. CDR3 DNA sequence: TGTGCCAGCAGCTTGGTGGCAGGGCCTGGCGGCACTGAAGCTTTCTTT. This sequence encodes CASSLVAGPGGTEAFF.

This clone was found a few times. CDR3 nucleotide sequence: TGCAGCGCCCTGGGGACAGCTAATGAAAAACTGTTTTTT. Its translation is CSALGTANEKLFF. The chain links TRBV29-1 to TRBJ1-4; 7 bases are a match to TRBD1. CDR1 and CDR2 (germline): SQVTM, ANQGSEA. The CDR3 is 13 amino acids. V gave up 7 bases and J gave up 3 bases; unmatched junction bases: 5.

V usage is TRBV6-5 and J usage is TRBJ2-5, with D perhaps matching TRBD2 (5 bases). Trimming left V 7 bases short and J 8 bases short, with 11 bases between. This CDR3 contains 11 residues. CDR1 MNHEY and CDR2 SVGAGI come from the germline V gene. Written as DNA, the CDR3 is TGTGCCAGCACCACACGGGGAACCCAGTACTTC. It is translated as CASTTRGTQYF.

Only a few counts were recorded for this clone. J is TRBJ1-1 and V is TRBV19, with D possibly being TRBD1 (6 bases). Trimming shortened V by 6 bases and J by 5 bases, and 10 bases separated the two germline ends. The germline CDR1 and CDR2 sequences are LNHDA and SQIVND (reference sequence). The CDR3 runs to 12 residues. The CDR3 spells CASRKGGTEAFF. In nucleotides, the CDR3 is TGTGCCAGTAGGAAAGGGGGGACTGAAGCTTTCTTT.

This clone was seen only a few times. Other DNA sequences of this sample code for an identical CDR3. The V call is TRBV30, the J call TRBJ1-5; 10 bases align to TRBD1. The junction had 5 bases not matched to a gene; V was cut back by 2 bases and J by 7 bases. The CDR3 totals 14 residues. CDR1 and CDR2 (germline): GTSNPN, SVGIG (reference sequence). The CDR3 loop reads CAWSSGQGYQPQHF. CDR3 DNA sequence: TGTGCCTGGAGTTCGGGACAGGGGTACCAGCCCCAGCATTTT.

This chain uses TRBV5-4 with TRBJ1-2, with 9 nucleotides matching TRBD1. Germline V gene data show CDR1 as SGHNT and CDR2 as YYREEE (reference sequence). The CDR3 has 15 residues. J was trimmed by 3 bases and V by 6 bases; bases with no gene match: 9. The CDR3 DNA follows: TGTGCCAGCACTCGGACAGGGGCGAAGGACTATGGCTACACCTTC. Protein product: CASTRTGAKDYGYTF.

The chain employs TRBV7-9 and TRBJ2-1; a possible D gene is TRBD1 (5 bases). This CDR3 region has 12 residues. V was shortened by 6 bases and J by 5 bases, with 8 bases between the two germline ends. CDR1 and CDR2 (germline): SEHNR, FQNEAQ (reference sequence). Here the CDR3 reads CASRKGNNEQFF. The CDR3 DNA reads TGTGCCAGCAGAAAGGGGAACAATGAGCAGTTCTTC.

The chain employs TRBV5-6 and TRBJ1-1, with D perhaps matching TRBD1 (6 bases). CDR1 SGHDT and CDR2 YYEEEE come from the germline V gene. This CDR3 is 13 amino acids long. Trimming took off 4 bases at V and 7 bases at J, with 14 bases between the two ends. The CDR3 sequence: CASSRGQSLEAFF. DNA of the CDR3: TGTGCCAGCAGCCGGGGACAATCCCTTGAAGCTTTCTTT.

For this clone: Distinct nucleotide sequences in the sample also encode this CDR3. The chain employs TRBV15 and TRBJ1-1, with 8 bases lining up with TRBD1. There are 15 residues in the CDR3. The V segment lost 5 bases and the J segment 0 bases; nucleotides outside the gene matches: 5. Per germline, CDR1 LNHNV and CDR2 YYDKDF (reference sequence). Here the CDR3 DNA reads TGTGCCACCAGCCGGGACAGGAGTTTGAACACTGAAGCTTTCTTT. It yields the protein CATSRDRSLNTEAFF.

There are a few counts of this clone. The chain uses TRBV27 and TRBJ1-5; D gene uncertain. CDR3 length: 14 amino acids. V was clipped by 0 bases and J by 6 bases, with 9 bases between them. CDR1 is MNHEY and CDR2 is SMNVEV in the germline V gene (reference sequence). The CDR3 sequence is CASSLSWGVQPQHF. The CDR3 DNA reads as TGTGCCAGCAGTTTATCGTGGGGTGTTCAGCCCCAGCATTTT.

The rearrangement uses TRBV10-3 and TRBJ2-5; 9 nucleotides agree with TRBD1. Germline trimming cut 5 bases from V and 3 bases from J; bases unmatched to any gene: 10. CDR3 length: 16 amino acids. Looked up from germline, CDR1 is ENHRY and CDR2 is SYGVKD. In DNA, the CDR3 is TGTGCCATCAGTAACCTACCCACAGGGGGCGAAGAGACCCAGTACTTC. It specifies CAISNLPTGGEETQYF.

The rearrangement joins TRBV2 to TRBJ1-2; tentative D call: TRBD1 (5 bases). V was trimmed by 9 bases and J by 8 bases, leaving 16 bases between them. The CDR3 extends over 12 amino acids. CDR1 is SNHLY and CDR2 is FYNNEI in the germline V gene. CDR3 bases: TGTGCCAGATCCCAGGGTGCCAGGGGCTACACCTTC. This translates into CARSQGARGYTF. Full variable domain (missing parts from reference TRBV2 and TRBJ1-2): EPEVTQTPSHQVTQMGQEVILRCVPISNHLYFYWYRQILGQKVEFLVSFYNNEISEKSEIFDDQFSVERPDGSNFTLKIRSTKLEDSAMYFCARSQGARGYTFGSGTRLTVV.

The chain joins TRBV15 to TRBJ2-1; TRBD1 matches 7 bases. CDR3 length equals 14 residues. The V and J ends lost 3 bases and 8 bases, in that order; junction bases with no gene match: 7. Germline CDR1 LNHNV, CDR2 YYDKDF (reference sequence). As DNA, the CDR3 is TGTGCCACCAGCAGTAGGACAGGACGGGATGAGCAGTTCTTC. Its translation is CATSSRTGRDEQFF.

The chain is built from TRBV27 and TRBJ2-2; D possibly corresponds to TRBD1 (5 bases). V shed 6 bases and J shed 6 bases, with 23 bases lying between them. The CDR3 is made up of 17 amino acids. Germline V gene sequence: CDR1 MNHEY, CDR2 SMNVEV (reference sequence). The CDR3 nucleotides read TGTGCCAGCAGCCTTTACTCCCCTCCAGGGTCGGCCGGGGAGCTGTTTTTT. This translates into CASSLYSPPGSAGELFF.

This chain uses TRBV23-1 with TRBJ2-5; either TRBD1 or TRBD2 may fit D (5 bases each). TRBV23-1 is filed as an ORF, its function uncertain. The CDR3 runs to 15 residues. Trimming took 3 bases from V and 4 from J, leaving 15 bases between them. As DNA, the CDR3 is TGCGCCAGCAGTCACGTGGGGGACGATACAGAGACCCAGTACTTC. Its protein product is CASSHVGDDTETQYF.